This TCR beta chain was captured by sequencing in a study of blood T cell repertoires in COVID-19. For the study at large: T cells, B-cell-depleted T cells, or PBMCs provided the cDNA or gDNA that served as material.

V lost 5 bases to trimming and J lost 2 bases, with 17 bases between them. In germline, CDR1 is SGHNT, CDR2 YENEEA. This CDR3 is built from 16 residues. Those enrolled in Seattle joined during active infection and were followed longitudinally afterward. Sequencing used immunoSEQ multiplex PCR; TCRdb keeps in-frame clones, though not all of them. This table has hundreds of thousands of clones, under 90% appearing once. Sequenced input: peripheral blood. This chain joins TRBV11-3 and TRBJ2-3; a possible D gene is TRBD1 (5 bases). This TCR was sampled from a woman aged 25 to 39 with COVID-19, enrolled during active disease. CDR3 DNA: TGTGCCAGCAGCCCAGGGAAGGGCACGTACACAGATACGCAGTATTTT. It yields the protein CASSPGKGTYTDTQYF. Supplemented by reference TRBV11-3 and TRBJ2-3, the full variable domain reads EAGVVQSPRYKIIEKKQPVAFWCNPISGHNTLYWYLQNLGQGPELLIRYENEEAVDDSQLPKDRFSAERLKGVDSTLKIQPAELGDSAVYLCASSPGKGTYTDTQYFGPGTRLTVL.